A selection of T cell receptor beta chains follows, all from one sample in a study of neurological immune-mediated disorders. TCRdb recomputed calls from the 5' RACE reads with MiXCR, one row per CDR3 protein. This sample yields under 130,000 distinct CDR3 sequences, of which less than 14% are seen a single time; about 3% belongs to the top ten. The sequenced material came from PBMCs. The receptors come from a female donor with HTLV-1-associated myelopathy (HAM/TSP). The CDR3 runs from the conserved cysteine through the conserved F or W. A D gene is named only where the DNA matches it firmly. A clone size is listed for some rows: how often the clone was seen (once, few, many), or a class if it is expanded.

V	J	size	D	DNA	CDR3
TRBV29-1	TRBJ1-3	many	TRBD1	TGCAGCGTAGAGACAGGGGGCGTCGGTGGAAACACCATATATTTT	CSVETGGVGGNTIYF
TRBV9	TRBJ2-3	many	TRBD2	TGTGCCAGCAGCGTAGCGACTAGCGGGGGGTCTGATACGCAGTATTTT	CASSVATSGGSDTQYF
TRBV7-2	TRBJ2-1	many	TRBD2	TGTGCCAGCAGCTTAGGGGCGGGGGTCCTTGAGCAGTTCTTC	CASSLGAGVLEQFF
TRBV27	TRBJ2-7	-	-	TGTGCCAGCAGTTTTAGGACAGCGGGGCCGGCCCGCTCCTACGAGCAGTACTTC	CASSFRTAGPARSYEQYF
TRBV5-1	TRBJ2-7	many	TRBD2	TGCGCCAGCAGCTGGAGGGGGGGGGCTAGCGGGCCCTCCTACGAGCAGTACTTC	CASSWRGGASGPSYEQYF
TRBV3-1	TRBJ1-1	few	-	TGTGCCAGCAGCCAAGGGGGTGAAGCTTTCTTT	CASSQGGEAFF
TRBV2	TRBJ2-1	many	TRBD2	TGTGCCGGGGCTCTAGCGGGGGTTTCGCAGTTCTTC	CAGALAGVSQFF
TRBV5-1	TRBJ2-7	many	TRBD2	TGCGCCAGCAGCCCCGGACTAGCCGTCTACGAGCAGTACTTC	CASSPGLAVYEQYF
TRBV20-1	TRBJ2-1	many	-	TGCAGTGCTAGCCCAGGGTCCTTCTACAATGAGCAGTTCTTC	CSASPGSFYNEQFF
TRBV5-1	TRBJ2-2	many	-	TGCGCCAGCAGCTTGAACCCCAGTCCCGGGGAGCTGTTTTTT	CASSLNPSPGELFF
TRBV29-1	TRBJ1-1	many	-	TGCAGCGCCACCTCCGGACAAAACACTGAAGCTTTCTTT	CSATSGQNTEAFF
TRBV20-1	TRBJ2-3	many	TRBD2	TGCAGTGCTAGAGATCCAGCGGGGGGCGTTACAGATACGCAGTATTTT	CSARDPAGGVTDTQYF
TRBV5-1	TRBJ2-3	many	-	TGCGCCAGCAGCTTTTTCACAGATACGCAGTATTTT	CASSFFTDTQYF
TRBV5-1	TRBJ2-1	many	TRBD2	TGCGCCAGCAGCTTGGGGGTAGCGGGGGGATTCGATGAGCAGTTCTTC	CASSLGVAGGFDEQFF
TRBV12-3/TRBV12-4	TRBJ2-7	-	-	TGTGCCAGCCTAGAGCCGGGCGGCGAGCAGTACTTC	CASLEPGGEQYF